A selection of T cell receptor beta chains follows, all from one sample in a study of shared clonotypes between healthy human individuals. The method was immunoSEQ multiplex PCR; TCRdb's version includes in-frame clones alone and lacks a portion of them. The sample shows roughly 1,800,000 clones, about 95% of them seen only once. Sequenced: naive CD8+ T cells sorted from blood. These receptors all come from a man aged 18 to 29 in good health. The CDR3 runs from the conserved cysteine through the conserved F or W. D genes are given only for firm matches. Part of the rows lack a size; the others show once, few, many or a class for expanded clones.

d_gene	v_gene	abundance	j_gene	CDR3aa	CDR3nt
NA	TRBV5-1	NA	TRBJ2-7	CASSPETILGSYEQYF	TGCGCCAGCAGCCCGGAAACTATTTTGGGCTCCTACGAGCAGTACTTC
NA	TRBV4-2	NA	TRBJ2-5	CASSQLEGGETQYF	TGTGCCAGCAGCCAACTTGAGGGGGGAGAGACCCAGTACTTC
NA	TRBV5-6	NA	TRBJ2-6	CASKISGAGANVLTF	TGTGCCAGCAAAATATCAGGGGCTGGGGCCAACGTCCTGACTTTC
NA	TRBV28	NA	TRBJ2-1	CASSFRVDNEQFF	TGTGCCAGCAGTTTTCGGGTGGACAATGAGCAGTTCTTC
NA	TRBV6-5	NA	TRBJ2-3	CASSSFSGDTQYF	TGTGCCAGCAGTTCCTTTAGCGGAGATACGCAGTATTTT
NA	TRBV5-6	NA	TRBJ2-7	CASSSGLLSYEQYF	TGTGCCAGCAGCAGCGGACTCCTCTCCTACGAGCAGTACTTC
TRBD2	TRBV4-1	NA	TRBJ2-1	CASSHRGSGGYNEQFF	TGCGCCAGCAGCCACCGTGGTAGCGGGGGCTACAATGAGCAGTTCTTC
NA	TRBV29-1	once	TRBJ1-1	CSVEEYRGGRNTEAFF	TGCAGCGTTGAAGAGTATCGAGGGGGTCGAAACACTGAAGCTTTCTTT
NA	TRBV30	few	TRBJ1-3	CAWSAGNTIYF	TGTGCCTGGAGCGCCGGAAACACCATATATTTT
NA	TRBV13	NA	TRBJ2-7	CASSLARSSYEQYF	TGTGCCAGCAGCTTAGCTAGGAGCTCCTACGAGCAGTACTTC
TRBD1	TRBV7-9	NA	TRBJ1-2	CASSSTGDYGYTF	TGTGCCAGCAGCTCCACAGGGGACTATGGCTACACCTTC
TRBD1	TRBV28	NA	TRBJ1-2	CASTRTGDVYGYTF	TGTGCCAGCACTAGGACAGGAGATGTGTATGGCTACACCTTC
NA	TRBV6-5	NA	TRBJ1-6	CASSYEGNSPLHF	TGTGCCAGCAGTTACGAAGGGAATTCACCCCTCCACTTT
NA	TRBV2	NA	TRBJ2-6	CASRETGLRVGANVLTF	TGTGCCAGCAGGGAGACAGGCCTCAGGGTCGGGGCCAACGTCCTGACTTTC
TRBD2	TRBV6-1	NA	TRBJ2-3	CASSEVPTSGTEDTQYF	TGTGCCAGCAGTGAAGTTCCGACTAGCGGGACGGAAGATACGCAGTATTTT
TRBD1	TRBV10-2	NA	TRBJ1-1	CASSARDREEAFF	TGCGCCAGCAGTGCCCGGGACAGGGAGGAAGCTTTCTTT
NA	TRBV7-9	NA	TRBJ2-5	CASDRWEIVFQETQYF	TGTGCCAGCGACCGATGGGAGATAGTTTTCCAAGAGACCCAGTACTTC
NA	TRBV7-9	NA	TRBJ2-1	CASSQDGPDEQFF	TGTGCCAGCAGCCAGGACGGCCCGGATGAGCAGTTCTTC
TRBD1	TRBV15	NA	TRBJ1-2	CATSREPGQGRLDYGYTF	TGTGCCACCAGCAGAGAGCCGGGACAGGGGAGATTGGACTATGGCTACACCTTC
TRBD1	TRBV2	NA	TRBJ2-1	CASSPTGGSYNEQFF	TGTGCCAGCAGTCCGACAGGGGGCTCCTACAATGAGCAGTTCTTC
TRBD1	TRBV27	NA	TRBJ2-7	CASSLGQGAGMLSYEQYF	TGTGCCAGCAGTTTGGGACAGGGGGCAGGGATGCTATCCTACGAGCAGTACTTC
TRBD1	TRBV6-5	NA	TRBJ2-7	CASSYGQGLEQYF	TGTGCCAGCAGTTACGGACAGGGGCTCGAGCAGTACTTC
TRBD1	TRBV7-9	NA	TRBJ2-7	CASSLGTGGVMGYEQYF	TGTGCCAGCAGCTTAGGGACAGGGGGCGTAATGGGCTACGAGCAGTACTTC
TRBD2	TRBV15	NA	TRBJ2-7	CATSTSGSPYEQYF	TGTGCCACCAGCACTAGCGGGAGCCCCTACGAGCAGTACTTC
NA	TRBV29-1	NA	TRBJ2-1	CSVEETLRINEQFF	TGCAGCGTTGAGGAGACCCTCCGCATTAATGAGCAGTTCTTC
TRBD2	TRBV30	NA	TRBJ2-7	CAWSDSSGAYEQYF	TGTGCCTGGAGTGACTCCAGCGGGGCCTACGAGCAGTACTTC
TRBD1	TRBV7-9	NA	TRBJ2-7	CASSLVGTASYEQYF	TGTGCCAGCAGCTTAGTCGGGACAGCTTCCTACGAGCAGTACTTC
NA	TRBV6-5	NA	TRBJ2-7	CASSYRSSYEQYF	TGTGCCAGCAGTTATCGGAGCTCCTACGAGCAGTACTTC